Listed below are T cell receptor beta chains from one sample, sequenced in a study of T cells after yellow fever vaccination. TCRdb independently ran MiXCR on the 5' RACE reads; one entry per CDR3 protein. The repertoire consists of roughly 500,000 distinct CDR3 sequences, with less than 20% occurring once and the leading ten covering 13% to 15%. Material: PBMCs, obtained 15 days after the yellow fever booster vaccination. The source is a man aged 25-40 years who received the YFV17D yellow fever vaccine. The CDR3 runs from the conserved cysteine through the conserved F or W. Fields, in order: J gene, V gene, D gene, clone size, CDR3 DNA, CDR3 protein. A D gene is named only where the DNA matches it firmly. Not every row has a clone size; where given, it reads once, few, many or a size class.

TRBJ2-2 | TRBV6-1 | . | few | TGTGCCAGCAAAGGCCCGGATACCGGGGAGCTGTTTTTT | CASKGPDTGELFF
TRBJ2-4 | TRBV21-1 | . | . | TGTGCCAGCCTCACAAAAACAGGGTTCTTC | CASLTKTGFF
TRBJ2-1 | TRBV3-1 | . | . | TGTGCCAGCAGCCAAGGTATAACTAGCACTGAGCAGTTCTTC | CASSQGITSTEQFF
TRBJ2-7 | TRBV5-4 | . | once | TGTGCCAGCAGCTGGGATTCCCGAAGTGACGAGCAGTACTTC | CASSWDSRSDEQYF
TRBJ2-1 | TRBV28 | . | few | TGTGCCAGCAGATTAGCCCATGAGCAGTTCTTC | CASRLAHEQFF
TRBJ2-1 | TRBV29-1 | . | . | TGCAGGGTAACGGGAAGCGCATACAATGAGCAGTTCTTC | CRVTGSAYNEQFF
TRBJ2-3 | TRBV7-9 | TRBD2 | . | TGTGCCAGCATCAACGGGGGGTATGGCACGCAGTATTTT | CASINGGYGTQYF
TRBJ2-5 | TRBV10-3 | . | . | TGTGCCATCAGTGAGCTTGGAGAGACCCAGTACTTC | CAISELGETQYF
TRBJ2-1 | TRBV6-5 | TRBD2 | few | TGTGCCAGCAGTTACTCTAGGACTAGCGGGACAAATGAGCAGTTCTTC | CASSYSRTSGTNEQFF
TRBJ2-1 | TRBV20-1 | TRBD1 | few | TGCAGTGCTAGCAGGGGGCTCGATGAGCAGTTCTTC | CSASRGLDEQFF
TRBJ2-1 | TRBV7-9 | TRBD2 | . | TGTGCCAGCAGCCAGCGGGAGGGCAATGGGAATGAGCAGTTCTTC | CASSQREGNGNEQFF
TRBJ2-7 | TRBV7-9 | . | many | TGTGCCACCGGGTCCTTAATCGAGCAGTACTTC | CATGSLIEQYF
TRBJ2-3 | TRBV27 | TRBD1 | . | TGTGCCAGCAACCGGGACAGGTCCACAGATACGCAGTATTTT | CASNRDRSTDTQYF
TRBJ2-2 | TRBV28 | . | few | TGTGCCAGCACCATGGGGGCCGGGGAGCTGTTTTTT | CASTMGAGELFF
TRBJ1-4 | TRBV7-2 | . | few | TGTGCCAGCAGCTTAGTTCCCGGTAGTAATGAAAAACTGTTTTTT | CASSLVPGSNEKLFF
TRBJ2-7 | TRBV5-1 | TRBD1 | many | TGCGCCAGCAGCTTGGGACCGGGACAGGGGGCGAACGAGCAGTACTTC | CASSLGPGQGANEQYF
TRBJ2-5 | TRBV20-1 | . | . | TGCAGTGCTAGAGTTGGTTATGGGTCTGGGGGAAAAGAGACCCAGTACTTC | CSARVGYGSGGKETQYF
TRBJ2-3 | TRBV7-9 | . | . | TGTGCCAGCAGCCCCGGCATCGCGGGGCTCACAGATACGCAGTATTTT | CASSPGIAGLTDTQYF
TRBJ2-3 | TRBV4-3 | . | few | TGCGCCAGCAGCCAAGAGGGGCGGCGGGATACGCAGTATTTT | CASSQEGRRDTQYF
TRBJ2-3 | TRBV11-2 | . | . | TGTGCCAGCAGCTTTAGCGGTTCCCCCTGGGATACGCAGTATTTT | CASSFSGSPWDTQYF
TRBJ1-5 | TRBV20-1 | . | . | TGCAGTGCCGAAGACAACAATCAGCCCCAGCATTTT | CSAEDNNQPQHF
TRBJ2-3 | TRBV6-1 | TRBD1 | . | TGTGCCAGCACCCAAGGTCAGGGGGCTTCAGATACGCAGTATTTT | CASTQGQGASDTQYF
TRBJ2-1 | TRBV6-5 | . | few | TGTGCCAGCAGATCCTCTAGTAGCGGCTCCTACAATGAGCAGTTCTTC | CASRSSSSGSYNEQFF
TRBJ2-3 | TRBV6-5 | TRBD2 | . | TGTGCCAGCAGTTACGAACGGCTAGCGGGAGAAGTAGATACGCAGTATTTT | CASSYERLAGEVDTQYF
TRBJ2-3 | TRBV7-9 | . | . | TGTGCCAGCAGCAACCGGGCGACCAGTAATACGCAGTATTTT | CASSNRATSNTQYF
TRBJ2-1 | TRBV10-3 | TRBD2 | . | TGTGCCATCAGTGAAACAAGAGTTTCACTAGCGGGAGATCGAAGATACAATGAGCAGTTCTTC | CAISETRVSLAGDRRYNEQFF
TRBJ2-3 | TRBV7-9 | . | . | TGTGCCAGCAGCTTAGACGGGAAGCGCACAGATACGCAGTATTTT | CASSLDGKRTDTQYF